The 22 T cell receptor beta chains below all came from one sample that was sequenced in a study of blood T cell repertoires in COVID-19. Measured with immunoSEQ multiplex PCR; TCRdb has only the in-frame clones, and not every one. The table includes about 190,000 clones, 70% to 80% detected once. Sequencing was carried out using peripheral blood. These receptors were collected from a man aged 50 to 60 who had recovered from COVID-19.

The chain recombines TRBV5-1 with TRBJ2-3; D may be TRBD1 (6 bases). There are 12 residues in the CDR3. The germline gives CDR1 SGHRS, CDR2 YFSETQ. Deletions cut 4 bases from V and 5 bases from J, with 8 bases between. CDR3 coding DNA: TGCGCCAGCAGCGAACAGGGAGATACGCAGTATTTT. This translates into CASSEQGDTQYF.

This clone was counted between two and nine times. CDR3: CASSEGGPGTLNYEQYF. CDR3 DNA: TGCGCCAGCAGTGAGGGTGGACCGGGGACTCTAAACTACGAGCAGTACTTC. This rearrangement joins TRBV10-1 to TRBJ2-7; possible D gene TRBD2, 6 bases. The CDR3 has 17 amino acids. CDR1 WNHNN and CDR2 SYGVQD come from the germline V gene (reference sequence). The germline V and J ends were trimmed by 2 bases and 3 bases, with 20 bases remaining between them.

This rearrangement joins TRBV10-3 to TRBJ1-1; 8 positions agree with TRBD1. There are 14 residues in the CDR3. The germline gives CDR1 ENHRY, CDR2 SYGVKD. The ends lost 6 bases at V and 2 bases at J; junction bases unmatched: 5. The DNA for the CDR3 is TGTGCCATCAGCTCCGGGACAGGTAACACTGAAGCTTTCTTT. It specifies CAISSGTGNTEAFF.

The CDR3 DNA reads TGTGCCAGCAGCTTAGGTGCCGAGCGCGCTTTCTTT. Amino acid sequence: CASSLGAERAFF. The rearrangement joins TRBV11-1 to TRBJ1-1; D is unresolved. The CDR3 spans 12 residues. Germline V gene data show CDR1 as SGHAT and CDR2 as FQDESV (reference sequence). The germline V and J ends were trimmed by 1 base and 11 bases, with 11 bases remaining between them.

The chain carries TRBV28 and TRBJ2-7; the match to TRBD1 covers 7 bases. With V trimmed by 5 bases and J by 4 bases, 5 bases remained unmatched. The CDR3 covers 13 residues. CDR1 is MDHEN and CDR2 is SYDVKM in the germline V gene. The CDR3: CASSDRDPYEQYF. In DNA, the CDR3 is TGTGCCAGCAGTGACAGGGACCCGTACGAGCAGTACTTC.

The V call is TRBV5-8, the J call TRBJ1-2, with unresolved D. Germline V gene lookup returns CDR1 SGHTS and CDR2 YDEGEE. With 5 bases removed from V and 8 bases from J, the gap between germline ends came to 16 bases. The CDR3 length is 13 residues. This chain's CDR3 is CASRKTAPGGYTF. CDR3 DNA: TGTGCCAGCAGAAAAACCGCCCCGGGGGGCTACACCTTC.

The V and J genes are TRBV5-1 and TRBJ1-1; D remains unclear. CDR1 and CDR2 from the germline V gene are SGHRS and YFSETQ. The V end lost 0 bases, the J end lost 1 base, and 7 bases lay between the germline ends. This CDR3 contains 14 residues. The CDR3 DNA reads TGCGCCAGCAGCTTGGCTGGCCCGAACACTGAAGCTTTCTTT. Translation gives CASSLAGPNTEAFF.

The V gene is TRBV19, the J gene TRBJ2-7; TRBD1 matches at 7 bases. V lost 1 base and J lost 5; bases outside the gene matches: 8. From germline, CDR1 is LNHDA and CDR2 SQIVND (reference sequence). The CDR3 contains 15 residues. The CDR3 here is CASSIALGTANEQYF. The CDR3, as DNA: TGTGCCAGTAGTATAGCCTTGGGGACAGCGAACGAGCAGTACTTC.

In its sample, this clone was seen once. J is TRBJ2-7 and V is TRBV6-6; 7 nucleotides line up with TRBD2. V was pared by 3 bases and J by 3 bases, with 5 bases of the junction left unmatched. CDR1 is MNHNY, CDR2 SVGAGI, per germline (reference sequence). CDR3 size: 14 residues. The CDR3 is CASSYASGYYEQYF. The CDR3 coding sequence is TGTGCCAGCAGTTATGCTAGCGGATACTACGAGCAGTACTTC.

This chain joins TRBV2 and TRBJ2-2, with a weak D call TRBD1 (5 bases). CDR1 is SNHLY and CDR2 is FYNNEI in the germline V gene. V was cut by 5 bases and J by 0 bases, with 19 bases left in between. This CDR3 has 18 residues. CDR3 region: CASSQTTAPDTNTGELFF. The CDR3 bases are TGTGCCAGCAGTCAAACGACAGCTCCCGACACGAACACCGGGGAGCTGTTTTTT.

J is TRBJ2-6 and V is TRBV5-1; TRBD1 is a possible D gene (5 bases). V was shortened by 0 bases and J by 4 bases, with 11 bases between the two germline ends. The CDR3 is made up of 16 amino acids. Germline V CDR1 and CDR2: SGHRS, YFSETQ. The CDR3 nucleotides read TGCGCCAGCAGCTTGGGAGGCAGGGCGGGGGCCAACGTCCTGACTTTC. This gives the protein CASSLGGRAGANVLTF. Full variable domain (outside the CDR3, taken from reference TRBV5-1 and TRBJ2-6): KAGVTQTPRYLIKTRGQQVTLSCSPISGHRSVSWYQQTPGQGLQFLFEYFSETQRNKGNFPGRFSGRQFSNSRSEMNVSTLELGDSALYLCASSLGGRAGANVLTFGAGSRLTVL.

This clone was seen only once. The V and J genes are TRBV7-2 and TRBJ2-3, with 12 nucleotides matching TRBD2. V gave up 5 bases and J gave up 4 bases; unmatched junction bases: 7. Germline V gives CDR1 SGHTA, CDR2 FQGNSA. This CDR3 contains 16 residues. The CDR3 is CASSPPSGRGADTQYF. DNA of the CDR3: TGTGCCAGCAGCCCACCTAGCGGGAGGGGGGCAGATACGCAGTATTTT.

The chain recombines TRBV5-1 with TRBJ2-7, with D perhaps matching TRBD1 (5 bases). Trimming took 0 bases from V and 3 from J, leaving 16 bases between them. Germline assignment: CDR1 SGHRS and CDR2 YFSETQ. The length of the CDR3 is 16 residues. The CDR3 loop reads CASSLANSRVNYEQYF. CDR3 nucleotides: TGCGCCAGCAGCTTGGCCAATAGCAGGGTGAACTACGAGCAGTACTTC.

This rearrangement joins TRBV18 to TRBJ2-4; D is unresolved. Trimming took 0 bases from V and 9 from J, leaving 9 bases between them. The CDR3 loop spans 13 amino acids. The germline CDR1 and CDR2 sequences are KGHSH and LQKENI. As DNA, the CDR3 is TGTGCCAGCTCACCACCGAATCGCAGCATTCAGTACTTC. As protein: CASSPPNRSIQYF.

V is TRBV6-5 and J is TRBJ2-5; no reliable D call. This CDR3 comprises 12 residues. Germline assignment: CDR1 MNHEY and CDR2 SVGAGI. The ends were cut back, 2 bases at V and 5 bases at J, with 6 bases in the middle. CDR3 sequence: CASSYGRETQYF. The CDR3 DNA follows: TGTGCCAGCAGTTACGGTCGGGAGACCCAGTACTTC.

This chain links TRBV6-5 with TRBJ2-3; D might be TRBD1 (5 bases). V lost 6 bases, J lost 2 bases, and 15 bases lay in between. CDR3 size: 15 residues. The germline CDR1 and CDR2 sequences are MNHEY and SVGAGI. The CDR3 DNA reads as TGTGCCAGCAGGTTCCAGGGCGAATACACAGATACGCAGTATTTT. Its protein product is CASRFQGEYTDTQYF.

This chain joins TRBV6-8 and TRBJ2-5; the match to TRBD1 covers 9 bases. Germline CDR1 and CDR2: MNHGY and SAAAGT. V trimming: 0 bases; J trimming: 4 bases; junction bases outside the gene matches: 9. This CDR3 is 17 amino acids long. The CDR3 loop reads CASSYSAVGQGAETQYF. The CDR3 DNA follows: TGTGCCAGCAGTTACTCCGCGGTGGGACAGGGTGCAGAGACCCAGTACTTC.

The V call is TRBV12-5, the J call TRBJ1-1; no reliable D call. Germline CDR1 is LGHNT and CDR2 is FRNRAP. The germline V and J ends were trimmed by 6 bases and 10 bases, with 15 bases remaining between them. The CDR3 is 12 residues long. The CDR3 protein is CASGRDNLGAFF. The CDR3 region has the DNA TGTGCTAGTGGGCGTGACAATCTTGGAGCTTTCTTT.

The rearrangement joins TRBV6-5 to TRBJ2-7; 12 bases map to TRBD1. The CDR3 has 15 amino acids. The V gene end was trimmed by 6 bases and the J gene end by 7 bases; junction bases not matched to a gene: 10. CDR1 is MNHEY, CDR2 SVGAGI, per germline. In DNA, the CDR3 is TGTGCCAGCAGAACATCGGGACAGGGGGCTGGGGAGCAGTACTTC. It encodes CASRTSGQGAGEQYF.

V usage is TRBV7-2 and J usage is TRBJ1-5; D is perhaps TRBD1 (5 bases). The V gene's germline CDR1 is SGHTA and CDR2 FQGNSA. V shed 0 bases and J shed 5 bases, with 8 bases lying between them. The CDR3 is made up of 14 amino acids. The CDR3 sequence: CASSLAGRYQPQHF. The DNA for the CDR3 is TGTGCCAGCAGCTTAGCGGGGCGCTATCAGCCCCAGCATTTT.

Concerning this clone: Other DNA sequences within the sample encode an identical CDR3. This chain's CDR3 is CASSLSGEQFF. CDR3 sequence (DNA): TGTGCCAGCAGCCTGAGCGGGGAGCAGTTCTTC. V and J are TRBV7-3 and TRBJ2-1, with D possibly TRBD2 on 6 matching bases. Germline assignment: CDR1 SGHTA and CDR2 FQGTGA. With 5 bases removed from V and 10 bases from J, the gap between germline ends came to 9 bases. This CDR3 has 11 residues.

V usage is TRBV3-1 (or the pseudogene TRBV3-2) and J usage is TRBJ1-4, with 8 bases identical to TRBD1. From germline, CDR1 is LGHDT and CDR2 YNNKEL (reference sequence). The ends lost 5 bases at V and 3 bases at J; junction bases unmatched: 5. The CDR3 sequence is 15 residues long. CDR3 residues: CASSSQGVANEKLFF. CDR3 coding DNA: TGTGCCAGCAGCTCACAGGGGGTGGCTAATGAAAAACTGTTTTTT.